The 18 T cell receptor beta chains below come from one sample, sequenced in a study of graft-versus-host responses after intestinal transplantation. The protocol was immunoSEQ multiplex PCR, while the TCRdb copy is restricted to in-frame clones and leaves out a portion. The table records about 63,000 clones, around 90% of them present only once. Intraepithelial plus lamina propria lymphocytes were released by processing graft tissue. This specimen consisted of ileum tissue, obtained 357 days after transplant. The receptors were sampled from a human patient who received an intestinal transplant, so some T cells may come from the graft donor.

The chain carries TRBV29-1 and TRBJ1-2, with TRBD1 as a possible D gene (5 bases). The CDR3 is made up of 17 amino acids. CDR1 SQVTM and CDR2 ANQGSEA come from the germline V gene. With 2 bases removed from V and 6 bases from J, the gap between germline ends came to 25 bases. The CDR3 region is CSVERVFREETVDGYTF. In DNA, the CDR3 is TGCAGCGTTGAAAGGGTTTTCCGGGAGGAGACAGTTGATGGCTACACCTTC.

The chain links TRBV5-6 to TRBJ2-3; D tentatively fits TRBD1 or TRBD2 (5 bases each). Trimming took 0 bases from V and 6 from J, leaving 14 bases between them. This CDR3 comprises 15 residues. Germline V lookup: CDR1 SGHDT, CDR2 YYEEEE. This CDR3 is CASSLVGTRSDTQYF. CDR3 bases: TGTGCCAGCAGCTTGGTCGGGACCCGGAGCGATACGCAGTATTTT.

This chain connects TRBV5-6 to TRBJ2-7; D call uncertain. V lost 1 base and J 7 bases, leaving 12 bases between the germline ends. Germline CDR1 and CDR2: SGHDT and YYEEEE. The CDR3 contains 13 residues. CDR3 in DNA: TGTGCCAGCAGCTTGTGGTTTGAAGGGGAGCAGTACTTC. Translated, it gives CASSLWFEGEQYF.

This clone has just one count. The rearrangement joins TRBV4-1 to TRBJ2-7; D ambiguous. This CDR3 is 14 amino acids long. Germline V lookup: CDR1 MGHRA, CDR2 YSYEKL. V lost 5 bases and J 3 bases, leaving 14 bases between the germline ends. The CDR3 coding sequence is TGCGCCAGCAGCGTTCGCCAAGATATCTACGAGCAGTACTTC. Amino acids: CASSVRQDIYEQYF.

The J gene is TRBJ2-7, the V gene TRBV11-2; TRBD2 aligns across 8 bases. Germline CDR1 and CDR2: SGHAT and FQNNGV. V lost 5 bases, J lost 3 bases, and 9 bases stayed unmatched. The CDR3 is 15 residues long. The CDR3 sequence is CASSHDSGGRYEQYF. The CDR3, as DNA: TGTGCCAGCAGCCATGACAGCGGGGGCCGCTACGAGCAGTACTTC.

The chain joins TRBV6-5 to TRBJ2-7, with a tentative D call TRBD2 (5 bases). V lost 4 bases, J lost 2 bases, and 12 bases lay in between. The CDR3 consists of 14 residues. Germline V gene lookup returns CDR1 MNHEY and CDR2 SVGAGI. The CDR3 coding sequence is TGTGCCAGCAGTTCCGCAAGCGGAACCTACGAGCAGTACTTC. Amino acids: CASSSASGTYEQYF.

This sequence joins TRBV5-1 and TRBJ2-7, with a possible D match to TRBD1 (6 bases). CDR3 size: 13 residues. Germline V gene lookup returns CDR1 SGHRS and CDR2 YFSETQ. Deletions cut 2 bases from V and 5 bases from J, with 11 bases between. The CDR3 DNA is TGCGCCAGCAGCTTTCCAGGGGCACACGAGCAGTACTTC. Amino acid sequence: CASSFPGAHEQYF.

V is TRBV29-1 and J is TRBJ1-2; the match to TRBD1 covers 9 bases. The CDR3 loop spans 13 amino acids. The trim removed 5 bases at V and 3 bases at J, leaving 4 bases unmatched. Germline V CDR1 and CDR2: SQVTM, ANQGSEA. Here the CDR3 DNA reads TGCAGCGTTACCAGACAGGGGGACTATGGCTACACCTTC. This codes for CSVTRQGDYGYTF.

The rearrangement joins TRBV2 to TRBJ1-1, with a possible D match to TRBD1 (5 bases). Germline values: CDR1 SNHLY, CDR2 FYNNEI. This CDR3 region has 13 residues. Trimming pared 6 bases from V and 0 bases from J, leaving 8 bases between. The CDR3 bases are TGTGCCAGCAGCAAAGGGGTGAACACTGAAGCTTTCTTT. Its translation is CASSKGVNTEAFF.

The CDR3 sequence is CAGTGQRTGGYTF. CDR3 sequence (DNA): TGTGCCGGAACAGGACAGAGAACGGGTGGCTACACCTTC. The chain has TRBV6-1 and TRBJ1-2, with D perhaps TRBD1 (6 bases). The germline V gene has CDR1 MNHNS and CDR2 SASEGT. CDR3 size: 13 residues. V gave up 11 bases and J gave up 7 bases, with 20 bases separating them.

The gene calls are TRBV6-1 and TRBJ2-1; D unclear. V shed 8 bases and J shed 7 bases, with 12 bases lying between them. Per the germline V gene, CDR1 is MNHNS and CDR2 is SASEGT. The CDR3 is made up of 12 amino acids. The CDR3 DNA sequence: TGTGCCAGCGAGAGAGTAACTAATGAGCAGTTCTTC. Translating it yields CASERVTNEQFF.

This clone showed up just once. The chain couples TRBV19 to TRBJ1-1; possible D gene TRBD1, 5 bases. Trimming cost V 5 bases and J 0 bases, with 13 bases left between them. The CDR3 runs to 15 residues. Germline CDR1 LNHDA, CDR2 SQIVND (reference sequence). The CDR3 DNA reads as TGTGCCAGTAGTCCCGGGGGTCTTATGAACACTGAAGCTTTCTTT. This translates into CASSPGGLMNTEAFF.

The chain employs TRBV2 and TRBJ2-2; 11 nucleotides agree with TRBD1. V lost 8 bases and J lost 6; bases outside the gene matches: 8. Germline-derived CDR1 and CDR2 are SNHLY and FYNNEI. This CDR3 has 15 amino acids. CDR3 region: CASGGTGGISGELFF. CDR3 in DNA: TGTGCCAGCGGGGGGACAGGGGGTATATCCGGGGAGCTGTTTTTT.

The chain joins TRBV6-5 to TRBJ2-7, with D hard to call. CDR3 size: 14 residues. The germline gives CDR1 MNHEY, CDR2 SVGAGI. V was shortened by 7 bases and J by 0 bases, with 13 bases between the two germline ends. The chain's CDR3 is CASNFGGSSYEQYF. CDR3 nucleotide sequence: TGTGCCAGCAATTTCGGCGGATCCTCCTACGAGCAGTACTTC.

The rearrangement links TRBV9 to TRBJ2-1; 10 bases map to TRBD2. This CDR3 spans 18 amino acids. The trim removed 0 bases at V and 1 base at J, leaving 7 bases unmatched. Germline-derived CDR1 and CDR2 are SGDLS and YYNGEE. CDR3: CASSVAGRTSGSYNEQFF. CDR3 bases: TGTGCCAGCAGCGTAGCTGGGAGGACTAGCGGATCCTACAATGAGCAGTTCTTC.

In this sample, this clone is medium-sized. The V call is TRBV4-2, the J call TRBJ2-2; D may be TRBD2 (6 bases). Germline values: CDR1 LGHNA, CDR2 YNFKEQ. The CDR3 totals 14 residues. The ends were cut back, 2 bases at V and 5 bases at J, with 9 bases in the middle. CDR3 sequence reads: CASSQSGATGELFF. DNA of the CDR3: TGTGCCAGCAGCCAATCGGGAGCGACCGGGGAGCTGTTTTTT.

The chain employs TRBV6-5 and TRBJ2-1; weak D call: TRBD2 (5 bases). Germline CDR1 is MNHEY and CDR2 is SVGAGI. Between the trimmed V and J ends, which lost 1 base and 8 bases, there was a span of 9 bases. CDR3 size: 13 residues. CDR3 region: CASSYFVSDEQFF. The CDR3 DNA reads TGTGCCAGCAGTTACTTCGTTAGCGATGAGCAGTTCTTC.

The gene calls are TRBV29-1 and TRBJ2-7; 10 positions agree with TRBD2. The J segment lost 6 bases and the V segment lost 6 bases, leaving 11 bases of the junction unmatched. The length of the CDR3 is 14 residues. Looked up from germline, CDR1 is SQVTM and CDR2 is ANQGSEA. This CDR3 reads CSVEFPAGGFEQYF. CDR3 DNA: TGCAGCGTAGAATTTCCAGCGGGAGGGTTCGAGCAGTACTTC.